Listed below are T cell receptor beta chains from one sample, sequenced in a study of blood T cell repertoires in COVID-19. Libraries were prepared by immunoSEQ multiplex PCR; TCRdb keeps only in-frame clonotypes and omits some of them. Of 100,000 to 120,000 clones in the sample, over 75% were seen once. The sequenced sample consisted of peripheral blood. The receptor source for this set is a man aged 50-60 years with acute or convalescent COVID-19. Both conserved end residues are part of each CDR3. A D gene is named only where the DNA matches it firmly. Size values are once, few and many counts, or a class for expanded clones, and some rows have none.

clone size,V gene,D gene,J gene,CDR3 DNA,CDR3 protein
-,TRBV11-1,-,TRBJ1-1,TGTGCCAGCAGCTTACAGGGTGGCACTGAAGCTTTCTTT,CASSLQGGTEAFF
once,TRBV4-1,-,TRBJ2-3,TGCGCCAGCAGCTTACGACTGTCCCCAGGCACAGATACGCAGTATTTT,CASSLRLSPGTDTQYF
-,TRBV30,TRBD1,TRBJ1-1,TGTGCCTGGAGTACAGGGGGCACTGAAGCTTTCTTT,CAWSTGGTEAFF
-,TRBV7-3,-,TRBJ1-1,TGTGCCAGCAGCTCTTACCATGGCAACACTGAAGCTTTCTTT,CASSSYHGNTEAFF
-,TRBV9,TRBD1,TRBJ1-3,TGTGCCAGCAGCGCACAGGGGGCTGATGGAAACACCATATATTTT,CASSAQGADGNTIYF
-,TRBV28,TRBD2,TRBJ2-1,TGTGCCAGCGCACTCCTAGCGGGGCTATACAATGAGCAGTTCTTC,CASALLAGLYNEQFF
-,TRBV18,TRBD1,TRBJ2-7,TGTGCCAGCTCAACTCGACAGGGTGTTTACGAGCAGTACTTC,CASSTRQGVYEQYF
-,TRBV2,-,TRBJ1-1,TGTGCCAGCAGCGGGGGGCAAAGGACTGAAGCTTTCTTT,CASSGGQRTEAFF
-,TRBV19,-,TRBJ2-1,TGTGCCAGTAGTCCCGGGAGCCCGTGGAATGAGCAGTTCTTC,CASSPGSPWNEQFF
-,TRBV9,TRBD2,TRBJ2-3,TGTGCCAGCAGCGTAGCCCCGCGCGGGGGGGCAGATACGCAGTATTTT,CASSVAPRGGADTQYF
-,TRBV10-3,TRBD2,TRBJ2-1,TGTGCCATCAGTTCGGGGGGGCTCAACAATGAGCAGTTCTTC,CAISSGGLNNEQFF
-,TRBV9,-,TRBJ1-1,TGTGCCAGCAGCGTAGAGAGGAGGTTCGGTGAAGCTTTCTTT,CASSVERRFGEAFF
-,TRBV6-6,-,TRBJ2-7,TGTGCCAGCAGCCCGGTCACAGGGCACACCTACGAGCAGTACTTC,CASSPVTGHTYEQYF